This TCR beta chain is from a study of CD8 T cells in ankylosing spondylitis. TCRdb re-derived calls from the 5' RACE reads in MiXCR, one entry per CDR3 protein. The sample has under 300,000 distinct CDR3 sequences, roughly a tenth seen once; the top ten hold 6% to 7.5%. The TCR was taken from a male donor with ankylosing spondylitis or in good health (not recorded which). What was sequenced was blood, either unsorted or a sorted T cell fraction (not recorded which).

The CDR3 region is CASSPSAGDYNEQFF. CDR3 coding DNA: TGTGCCAGCAGCCCATCAGCGGGAGATTACAATGAGCAGTTCTTC. V is TRBV7-7 and J is TRBJ2-1, with 8 positions matching TRBD2. The V segment lost 5 bases and the J segment 4 bases; nucleotides outside the gene matches: 7. This CDR3 is 15 amino acids long. Germline assignment: CDR1 SSHAT and CDR2 FNYEAQ (reference sequence).